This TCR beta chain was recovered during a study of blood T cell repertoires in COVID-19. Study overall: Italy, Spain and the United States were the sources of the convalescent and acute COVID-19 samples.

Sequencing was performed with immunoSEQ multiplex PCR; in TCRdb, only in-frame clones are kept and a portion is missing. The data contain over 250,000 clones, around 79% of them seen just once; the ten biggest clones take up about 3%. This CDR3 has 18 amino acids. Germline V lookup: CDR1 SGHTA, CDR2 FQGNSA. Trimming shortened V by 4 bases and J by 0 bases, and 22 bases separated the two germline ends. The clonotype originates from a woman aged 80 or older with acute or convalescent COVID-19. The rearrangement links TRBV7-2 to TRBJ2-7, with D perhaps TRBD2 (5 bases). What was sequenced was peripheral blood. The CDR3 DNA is TGTGCCAGCAGCTCCACCACGGGCCGACGTGGGAGCTCCTACGAGCAGTACTTC. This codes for CASSSTTGRRGSSYEQYF.